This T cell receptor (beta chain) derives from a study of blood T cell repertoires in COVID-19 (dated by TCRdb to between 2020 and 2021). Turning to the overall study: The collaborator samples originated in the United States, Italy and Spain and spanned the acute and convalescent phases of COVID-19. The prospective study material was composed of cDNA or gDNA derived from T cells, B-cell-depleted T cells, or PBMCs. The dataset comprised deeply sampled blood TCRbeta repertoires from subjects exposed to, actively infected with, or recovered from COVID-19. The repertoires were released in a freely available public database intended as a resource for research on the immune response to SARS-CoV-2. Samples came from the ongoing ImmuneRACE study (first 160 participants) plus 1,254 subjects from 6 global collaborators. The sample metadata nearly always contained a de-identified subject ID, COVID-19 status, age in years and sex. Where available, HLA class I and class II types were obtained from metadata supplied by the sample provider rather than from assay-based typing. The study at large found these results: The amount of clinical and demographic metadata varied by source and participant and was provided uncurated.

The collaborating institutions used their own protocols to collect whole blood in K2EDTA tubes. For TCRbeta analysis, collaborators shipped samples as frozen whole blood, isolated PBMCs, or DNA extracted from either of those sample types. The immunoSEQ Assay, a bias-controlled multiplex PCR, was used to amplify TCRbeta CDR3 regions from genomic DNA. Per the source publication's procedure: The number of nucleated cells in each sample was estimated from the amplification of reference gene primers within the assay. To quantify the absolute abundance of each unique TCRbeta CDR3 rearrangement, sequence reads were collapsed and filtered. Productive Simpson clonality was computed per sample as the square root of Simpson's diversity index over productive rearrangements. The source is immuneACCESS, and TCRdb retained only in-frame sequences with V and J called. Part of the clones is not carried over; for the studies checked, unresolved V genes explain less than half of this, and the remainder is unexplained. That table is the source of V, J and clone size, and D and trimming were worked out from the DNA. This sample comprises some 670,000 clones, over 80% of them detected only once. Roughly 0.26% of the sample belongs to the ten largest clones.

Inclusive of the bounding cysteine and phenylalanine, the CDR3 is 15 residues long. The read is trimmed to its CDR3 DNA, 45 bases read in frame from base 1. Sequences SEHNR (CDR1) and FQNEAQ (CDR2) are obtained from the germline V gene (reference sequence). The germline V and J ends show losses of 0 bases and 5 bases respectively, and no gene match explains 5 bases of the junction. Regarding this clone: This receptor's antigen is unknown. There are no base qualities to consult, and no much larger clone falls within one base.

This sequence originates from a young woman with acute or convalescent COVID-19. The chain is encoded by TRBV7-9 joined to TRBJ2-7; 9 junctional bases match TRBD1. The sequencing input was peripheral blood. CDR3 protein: CASSLAFGTGNEQYF. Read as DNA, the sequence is TGTGCCAGCAGCTTAGCCTTCGGGACAGGGAACGAGCAGTACTTC.